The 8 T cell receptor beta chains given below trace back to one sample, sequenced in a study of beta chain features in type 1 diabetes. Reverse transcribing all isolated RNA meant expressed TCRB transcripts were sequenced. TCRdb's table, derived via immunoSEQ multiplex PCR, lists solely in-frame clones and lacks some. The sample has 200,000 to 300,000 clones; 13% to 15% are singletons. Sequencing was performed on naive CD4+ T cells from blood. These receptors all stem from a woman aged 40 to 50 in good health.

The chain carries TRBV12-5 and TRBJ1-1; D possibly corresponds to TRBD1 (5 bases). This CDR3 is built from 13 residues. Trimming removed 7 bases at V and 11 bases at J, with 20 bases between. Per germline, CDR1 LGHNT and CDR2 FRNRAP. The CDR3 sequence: CASARRQGVEAFF. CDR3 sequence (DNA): TGTGCTAGTGCCCGCCGTCAGGGTGTAGAGGCTTTCTTT.

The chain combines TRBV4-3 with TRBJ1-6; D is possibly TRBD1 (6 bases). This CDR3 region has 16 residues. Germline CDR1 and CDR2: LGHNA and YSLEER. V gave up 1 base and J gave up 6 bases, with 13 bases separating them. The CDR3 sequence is CASSQVGGQGNSPLHF. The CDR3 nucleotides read TGCGCCAGCAGCCAAGTCGGGGGGCAGGGTAATTCACCCCTCCACTTT.

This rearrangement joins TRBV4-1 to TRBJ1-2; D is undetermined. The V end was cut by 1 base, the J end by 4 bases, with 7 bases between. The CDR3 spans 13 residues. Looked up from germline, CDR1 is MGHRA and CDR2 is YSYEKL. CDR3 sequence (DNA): TGCGCCAGCAGCCAAGCAGATTCCTATGGCTACACCTTC. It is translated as CASSQADSYGYTF.

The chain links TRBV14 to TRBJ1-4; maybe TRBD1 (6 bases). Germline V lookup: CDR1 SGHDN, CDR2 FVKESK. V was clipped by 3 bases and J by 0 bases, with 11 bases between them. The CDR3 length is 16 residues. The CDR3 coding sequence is TGTGCCAGCAGCCAGTTGACAGGCGCAACTAATGAAAAACTGTTTTTT. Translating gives CASSQLTGATNEKLFF. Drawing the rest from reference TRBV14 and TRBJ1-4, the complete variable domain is EAGVTQFPSHSVIEKGQTVTLRCDPISGHDNLYWYRRVMGKEIKFLLHFVKESKQDESGMPNNRFLAERTGGTYSTLKVQPAELEDSGVYFCASSQLTGATNEKLFFGSGTQLSVL.

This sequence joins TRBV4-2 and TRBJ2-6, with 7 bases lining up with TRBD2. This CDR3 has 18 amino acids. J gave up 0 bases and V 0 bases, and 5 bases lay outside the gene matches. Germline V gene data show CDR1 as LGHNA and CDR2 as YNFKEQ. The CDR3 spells CASSQETSGISGANVLTF. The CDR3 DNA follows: TGTGCCAGCAGCCAAGAAACCAGCGGGATCTCTGGGGCCAACGTCCTGACTTTC.

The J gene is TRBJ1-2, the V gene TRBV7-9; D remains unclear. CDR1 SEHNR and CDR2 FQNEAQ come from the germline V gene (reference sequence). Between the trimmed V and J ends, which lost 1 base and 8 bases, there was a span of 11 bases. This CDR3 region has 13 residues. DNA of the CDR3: TGTGCCAGCAGCTTAGACTCCCCCGCGGGCTACACCTTC. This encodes CASSLDSPAGYTF.

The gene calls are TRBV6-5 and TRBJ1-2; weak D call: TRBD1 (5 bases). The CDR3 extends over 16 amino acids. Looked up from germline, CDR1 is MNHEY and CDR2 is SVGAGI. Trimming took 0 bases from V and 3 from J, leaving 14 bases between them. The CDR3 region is CASSYSIYGADYGYTF. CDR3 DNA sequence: TGTGCCAGCAGTTACTCGATTTATGGGGCGGACTATGGCTACACCTTC.

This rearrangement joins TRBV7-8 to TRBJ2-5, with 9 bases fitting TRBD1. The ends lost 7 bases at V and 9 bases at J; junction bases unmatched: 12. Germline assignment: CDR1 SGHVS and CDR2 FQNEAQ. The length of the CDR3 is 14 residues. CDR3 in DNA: TGTGCCAGCACCAGGGACAGGGTCGCACGGGCCCAGTACTTC. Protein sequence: CASTRDRVARAQYF.